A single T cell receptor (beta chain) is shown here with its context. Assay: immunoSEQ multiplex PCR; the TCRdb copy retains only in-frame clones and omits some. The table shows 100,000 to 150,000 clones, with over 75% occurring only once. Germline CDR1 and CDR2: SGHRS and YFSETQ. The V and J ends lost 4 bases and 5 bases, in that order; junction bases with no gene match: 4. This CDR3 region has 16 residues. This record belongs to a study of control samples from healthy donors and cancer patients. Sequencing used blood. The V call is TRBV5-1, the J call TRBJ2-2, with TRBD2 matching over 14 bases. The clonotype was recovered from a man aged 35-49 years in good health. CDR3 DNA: TGCGCCAGCAGCGAAAGGACTAGCGGGGGGACCGGGGAGCTGTTTTTT. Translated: CASSERTSGGTGELFF.